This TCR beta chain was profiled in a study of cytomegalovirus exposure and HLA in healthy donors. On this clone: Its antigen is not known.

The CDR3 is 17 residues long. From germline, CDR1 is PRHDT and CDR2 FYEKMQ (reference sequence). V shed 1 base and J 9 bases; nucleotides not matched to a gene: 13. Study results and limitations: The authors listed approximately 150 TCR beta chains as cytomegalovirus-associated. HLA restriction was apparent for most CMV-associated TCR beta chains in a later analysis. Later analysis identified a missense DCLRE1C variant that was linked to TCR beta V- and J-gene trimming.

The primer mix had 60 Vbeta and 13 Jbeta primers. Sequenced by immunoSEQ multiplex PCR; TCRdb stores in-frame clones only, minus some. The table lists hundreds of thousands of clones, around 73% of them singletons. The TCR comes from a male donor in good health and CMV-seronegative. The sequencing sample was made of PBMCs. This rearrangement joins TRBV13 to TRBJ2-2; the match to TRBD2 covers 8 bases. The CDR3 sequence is CASSLEGGLVVPWELFF. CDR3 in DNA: TGTGCCAGCAGCTTAGAGGGGGGACTAGTCGTTCCGTGGGAGCTGTTTTTT.